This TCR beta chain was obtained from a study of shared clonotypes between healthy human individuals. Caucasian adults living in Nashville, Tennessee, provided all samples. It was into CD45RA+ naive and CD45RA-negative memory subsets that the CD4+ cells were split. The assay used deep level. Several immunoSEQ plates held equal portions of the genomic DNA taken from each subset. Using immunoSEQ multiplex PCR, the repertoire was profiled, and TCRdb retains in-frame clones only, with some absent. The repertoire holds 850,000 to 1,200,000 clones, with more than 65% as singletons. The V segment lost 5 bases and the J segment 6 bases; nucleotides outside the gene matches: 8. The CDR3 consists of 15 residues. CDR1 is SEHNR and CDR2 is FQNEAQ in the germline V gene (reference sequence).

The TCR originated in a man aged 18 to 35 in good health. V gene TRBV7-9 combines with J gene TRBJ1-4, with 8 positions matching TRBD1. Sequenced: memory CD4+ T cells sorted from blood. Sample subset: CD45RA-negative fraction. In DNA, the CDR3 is TGTGCCAGCAGCCCCGGACAGGGTAAACATGAAAAACTGTTTTTT. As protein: CASSPGQGKHEKLFF.